Listed below are T cell receptor beta chains from one sample, sequenced in a study of STAT5B mutations in CD4+ large granular lymphocyte leukemia. TCRdb keeps only in-frame clones here, not all; method: immunoSEQ multiplex PCR. The repertoire holds approximately 27,000 clones, 65% to 90% seen once, with 0.25% to 0.35% in the top ten. Sequenced: CD4+ T cells from blood buffy coats. All receptors come from a human donor in good health. CDR3s include the opening cysteine and the closing phenylalanine or tryptophan. A D gene is named only where the DNA matches it firmly. Clone size is shown for a subset of rows, as once, few, many or a class of expanded clone.

v_call	d_call	j_call	clone_size	cdr3_aa	cdr3_nt
TRBV5-1	TRBD2	TRBJ2-1	-	CASSLSGGLFYNEQFF	TGCGCCAGCAGCTTGTCGGGGGGTCTGTTCTACAATGAGCAGTTCTTC
TRBV7-7	-	TRBJ2-5	-	CASSPGRVYQETQYF	TGTGCCAGCAGCCCGGGACGGGTATACCAAGAGACCCAGTACTTC
TRBV18	-	TRBJ2-2	few	CASSPQYGGAGELFF	TGTGCCAGCTCACCACAATACGGGGGCGCCGGGGAGCTGTTTTTT
TRBV6-5	TRBD1	TRBJ1-1	-	CASSYLGTANTEAFF	TGTGCCAGCAGTTACCTCGGGACAGCGAACACTGAAGCTTTCTTT
TRBV7-9	TRBD1	TRBJ2-2	-	CASSLAEDREFF	TGTGCCAGCAGCTTAGCGGAAGACAGGGAGTTTTTT
TRBV4-1	-	TRBJ1-5	-	CASSQDLVRGDQPQHF	TGCGCCAGCAGCCAAGATCTGGTCCGGGGAGATCAGCCCCAGCATTTT
TRBV11-3	-	TRBJ2-7	-	CASSLATLGEYF	TGTGCCAGCAGCTTAGCCACTCTCGGAGAGTACTTC
TRBV6-5	-	TRBJ2-3	-	CASSYTGPGADTQYF	TGTGCCAGCAGTTACACGGGACCCGGTGCAGATACGCAGTATTTT
TRBV27	-	TRBJ2-5	once	CASSLQGTERETQYF	TGTGCCAGCAGTTTACAGGGGACGGAGCGAGAGACCCAGTACTTC
TRBV11-2	-	TRBJ2-3	-	CASTSETDTQYF	TGTGCCAGCACCAGCGAGACGGATACGCAGTATTTT
TRBV2	-	TRBJ1-4	once	CASSEGAWRRSEKLFF	TGTGCCAGCAGTGAAGGCGCGTGGCGCAGGTCTGAAAAACTGTTTTTT
TRBV11-2	-	TRBJ2-3	-	CASTRQGGPSDTQYF	TGTGCCAGCACCCGGCAGGGGGGGCCCTCAGATACGCAGTATTTT
TRBV11-2	-	TRBJ2-3	-	CASSSPGLYTDTQYF	TGTGCCAGCAGCTCACCGGGACTTTACACAGATACGCAGTATTTT
TRBV15	-	TRBJ1-6	-	CATSMATSPLHF	TGTGCCACCAGCATGGCGACCTCACCCCTCCACTTT
TRBV7-9	-	TRBJ2-3	-	CASSYYTDTQYF	TGTGCCAGCAGCTATTACACAGATACGCAGTATTTT
TRBV7-9	-	TRBJ2-1	-	CASSLGIAPYNEQFF	TGTGCCAGCAGCTTAGGTATAGCCCCCTACAATGAGCAGTTCTTC
TRBV28	TRBD2	TRBJ2-5	once	CASRSHGLAGHETQYF	TGTGCCAGCAGGTCACACGGACTAGCGGGACACGAGACCCAGTACTTC
TRBV28	TRBD1	TRBJ1-2	-	CASIIPGQGNGYTF	TGTGCCAGCATTATTCCGGGACAGGGGAATGGCTACACCTTC
TRBV5-6	-	TRBJ1-2	-	CASLGSGARFYGYTF	TGTGCCAGCCTCGGGTCCGGGGCCCGATTCTATGGCTACACCTTC
TRBV10-3	-	TRBJ1-1	-	CAISESAGRAPTEAFF	TGTGCCATCAGTGAGTCGGCAGGGAGGGCGCCGACTGAAGCTTTCTTT
TRBV6-6	TRBD1	TRBJ1-5	-	CASNDREGNQPQHF	TGTGCCAGCAACGACAGGGAGGGCAATCAGCCCCAGCATTTT
TRBV18	TRBD1	TRBJ1-6	-	CASSLGQGKAPLHF	TGTGCCAGCTCACTGGGACAGGGAAAGGCACCCCTCCACTTT
TRBV20-1	-	TRBJ2-1	-	CSAMGVNEQFF	TGCAGTGCTATGGGGGTAAATGAGCAGTTCTTC
TRBV7-9	-	TRBJ1-3	-	CASSLETGYRNTIYF	TGTGCCAGCAGCTTAGAAACAGGGTACAGAAACACCATATATTTT
TRBV7-9	-	TRBJ2-2	-	CASSFSSTGELFF	TGTGCCAGCAGCTTTTCATCCACCGGGGAGCTGTTTTTT
TRBV6-5	TRBD1	TRBJ1-2	-	CASTRQTGGFGYTF	TGTGCCAGCACCAGACAGACAGGGGGCTTTGGCTACACCTTC
TRBV5-1	-	TRBJ2-1	-	CASSLSGGTPYNEQFF	TGCGCCAGCAGCTTGAGTGGGGGGACCCCCTACAATGAGCAGTTCTTC
TRBV6-6	-	TRBJ2-7	-	CASSYPEQAYEQYF	TGTGCCAGCAGTTACCCCGAGCAGGCCTACGAGCAGTACTTC
TRBV2	-	TRBJ2-7	-	CASMFETASYEQYF	TGTGCCAGCATGTTCGAGACCGCGTCCTACGAGCAGTACTTC
TRBV5-1	-	TRBJ2-7	-	CASSLGQRSYEQYF	TGCGCCAGCAGCTTGGGACAGAGGAGCTACGAGCAGTACTTC
TRBV6-5	-	TRBJ2-1	-	CASSYGGSRSYNEQFF	TGTGCCAGCAGTTATGGGGGCTCACGCTCCTACAATGAGCAGTTCTTC
TRBV10-2	-	TRBJ2-6	-	CASRTPGFGANVLTF	TGCGCCAGCAGGACTCCAGGGTTCGGGGCCAACGTCCTGACTTTC
TRBV7-9	-	TRBJ2-2	-	CASSFIDTGELFF	TGTGCCAGCAGCTTTATCGACACCGGGGAGCTGTTTTTT
TRBV10-3	TRBD2	TRBJ2-1	-	CAISERVGGSYNEQFF	TGTGCCATCAGTGAAAGGGTGGGGGGGTCCTACAATGAGCAGTTCTTC
TRBV29-1	-	TRBJ2-6	-	CSVGDLSGANVLTF	TGCAGCGTTGGAGACTTGTCTGGGGCCAACGTCCTGACTTTC
TRBV5-6	-	TRBJ2-1	-	CASSNLLDNEQFF	TGTGCCAGCAGCAACTTACTAGACAATGAGCAGTTCTTC
TRBV7-2	-	TRBJ2-2	few	CASSFRTVNTGELFF	TGTGCCAGCAGCTTTCGAACTGTGAACACCGGGGAGCTGTTTTTT
TRBV5-4	-	TRBJ2-7	-	CASSLAGSYYEQYF	TGTGCCAGCAGCTTGGCGGGCAGCTACTACGAGCAGTACTTC
TRBV2	-	TRBJ2-3	-	CASTASSDTQYF	TGTGCCAGCACAGCTTCGTCAGATACGCAGTATTTT
TRBV14	TRBD1	TRBJ1-1	few	CASSFGQGNTEAFF	TGTGCCAGCAGTTTCGGACAGGGTAACACTGAAGCTTTCTTT
TRBV11-3	-	TRBJ1-1	-	CASSLDRLSEAFF	TGTGCCAGCAGCTTAGACAGACTAAGTGAAGCTTTCTTT
TRBV7-2	TRBD2	TRBJ2-5	-	CASSPDSGGAGETQYF	TGTGCCAGCAGCCCCGATAGCGGGGGGGCAGGGGAGACCCAGTACTTC
TRBV19	-	TRBJ1-4	-	CASTRGGTLQKLFF	TGTGCCAGTACCCGTGGGGGGACCCTTCAGAAACTGTTTTTT
TRBV7-8	TRBD2	TRBJ2-5	-	CASSLWTSGRFRETQYF	TGTGCCAGCAGCTTATGGACTAGCGGGAGATTCCGAGAGACCCAGTACTTC
TRBV7-3	TRBD2	TRBJ2-3	-	CASSASGRSDTQYF	TGTGCCAGCAGCGCTAGCGGGAGATCAGATACGCAGTATTTT
TRBV5-1	-	TRBJ2-5	-	CASSLEAGVETQYF	TGCGCCAGCAGCTTGGAGGCAGGGGTGGAGACCCAGTACTTC